The rows below give T cell receptor beta chains drawn from one sample of a study of T cells in Graves' hyperthyroidism and ophthalmopathy. Each CDR3 protein gets one entry after TCRdb re-called the multiplex PCR reads with MiXCR. The sample records around 600,000 distinct CDR3 sequences, around 16% being singletons. The sample was blood. The source of these receptors is a woman in her 30s with Graves' hyperthyroidism. Both conserved end residues are part of each CDR3. The D gene is left open where the match is weak. Size tells how often a clone was seen (once, few, many) or the class of an expanded clone, and some rows leave it out.

TRBJ1-2 | . | TRBV5-1 | . | CASSLSDGYTF | TGCGCCAGCAGCTTGAGTGATGGCTACACCTTC
TRBJ2-5 | . | TRBV12-3/TRBV12-4 | TRBD2 | CASSSGGLAGEETQYF | TGTGCCAGCAGTTCCGGGGGGCTAGCGGGAGAAGAGACCCAGTACTTC
TRBJ1-1 | many | TRBV6-2/TRBV6-3 | . | CASSYPQGGIETEAFF | TGTGCCAGCAGTTACCCCCAGGGAGGTATCGAAACTGAAGCTTTCTTT
TRBJ2-1 | . | TRBV12-3/TRBV12-4 | . | CASSLKGGSSYTEQFF | TGTGCCAGCAGTTTAAAGGGGGGGAGCTCCTACACTGAGCAGTTCTTC
TRBJ2-1 | few | TRBV10-2 | TRBD2 | CASKGLVGHLQFF | TGCGCCAGCAAAGGACTAGTTGGTCACCTGCAGTTCTTC
TRBJ2-7 | . | TRBV30 | TRBD1 | CAWSRDRVQYF | TGTGCCTGGAGCCGGGACAGGGTGCAGTACTTC
TRBJ2-3 | . | TRBV6-5 | TRBD2 | CASSYSRTSGIPLGTDTQYF | TGTGCCAGCAGTTACTCCAGGACTAGCGGGATTCCCCTGGGCACAGATACGCAGTATTTT
TRBJ2-7 | many | TRBV6-1 | . | CASRTGTSLYEQYF | TGTGCCAGCAGAACAGGGACCTCACTCTACGAGCAGTACTTC
TRBJ2-7 | . | TRBV5-8 | . | CASSLLDKYEQYF | TGTGCCAGCAGCTTGCTGGACAAATACGAGCAGTACTTC
TRBJ2-3 | . | TRBV5-1 | TRBD1 | CASSRGDRGTDTQYF | TGCGCCAGCAGCCGAGGGGACAGGGGTACAGATACGCAGTATTTT
TRBJ2-1 | many | TRBV6-1 | TRBD1 | CASSEMRGGTGGFPGNEQFF | TGTGCCAGCAGTGAAATGAGGGGCGGGACAGGGGGTTTCCCTGGGAATGAGCAGTTCTTC
TRBJ1-1 | . | TRBV27 | . | CVTKEGLGNTEAFF | TGTGTCACCAAGGAGGGTTTGGGGAACACTGAAGCTTTCTTT
TRBJ2-3 | many | TRBV20-1 | . | CSARDDSTDTQYF | TGCAGTGCCCGGGACGACAGCACAGATACGCAGTATTTT
TRBJ2-1 | many | TRBV7-3 | TRBD2 | CASSLSLADEQFF | TGTGCCAGCAGCTTAAGTCTAGCGGATGAGCAGTTCTTC
TRBJ2-1 | few | TRBV10-3 | TRBD2 | CAISPTSGIGSYNEQFF | TGTGCCATCAGTCCGACTAGCGGGATAGGTTCCTACAATGAGCAGTTCTTC
TRBJ2-1 | many | TRBV9 | TRBD2 | CASSVGPGAGPNNEQFF | TGTGCCAGCAGCGTTGGCCCGGGAGCGGGACCCAACAATGAGCAGTTCTTC
TRBJ2-3 | . | TRBV10-3 | TRBD2 | CAISGSPILAGGFTDTQYF | TGTGCCATCAGTGGGTCCCCCATACTAGCGGGAGGATTCACAGATACGCAGTATTTT
TRBJ2-3 | . | TRBV12-3/TRBV12-4 | TRBD2 | CASLAGGPDTQYF | TGTGCCAGTCTAGCGGGAGGGCCAGATACGCAGTATTTT
TRBJ1-5 | many | TRBV2 | . | CASSEREGGQPQHF | TGTGCCAGCAGTGAACGGGAGGGCGGTCAGCCCCAGCATTTT
TRBJ2-3 | many | TRBV27 | TRBD2 | CASRSGRPSTDTQYF | TGTGCCAGCAGGAGCGGGAGGCCTAGCACAGATACGCAGTATTTT
TRBJ2-2 | few | TRBV7-9 | . | CASSLIADTGELFF | TGTGCCAGCAGCCTCATAGCCGACACCGGGGAGCTGTTTTTT
TRBJ2-6 | . | TRBV7-3 | TRBD1 | CASSRPGTDISSGANVLTF | TGTGCCAGCAGCCGGCCCGGGACAGATATTTCCTCTGGGGCCAACGTCCTGACTTTC
TRBJ2-7 | few | TRBV3-1 | TRBD2 | CASSQDTRTSGTLYEQYF | TGTGCCAGCAGCCAAGATACCCGGACTAGCGGAACCCTCTACGAGCAGTACTTC
TRBJ2-2 | many | TRBV28 | . | CASSFPRASNTGELFF | TGTGCCAGCAGTTTTCCAAGGGCCTCGAACACCGGGGAGCTGTTTTTT
TRBJ2-1 | . | TRBV5-6 | TRBD1 | CASSQGGQVINEQFF | TGTGCCAGCAGCCAAGGTGGACAGGTTATAAATGAGCAGTTCTTC
TRBJ1-5 | many | TRBV12-3/TRBV12-4 | TRBD1 | CASSPGTVYSNQPQHF | TGTGCCAGCAGTCCAGGGACAGTCTATAGCAATCAGCCCCAGCATTTT
TRBJ2-3 | . | TRBV6-1 | TRBD2 | CASSESGRADTQYF | TGTGCCAGCAGTGAGAGCGGGAGGGCAGATACGCAGTATTTT
TRBJ2-7 | few | TRBV14 | . | CASSQASGREYEQYF | TGTGCCAGCAGCCAAGCCTCCGGCAGGGAGTACGAGCAGTACTTC
TRBJ1-3 | many | TRBV30 | . | CAWSVRGFSGNTIYF | TGTGCCTGGAGTGTGCGGGGCTTCTCTGGAAACACCATATATTTT
TRBJ2-7 | once | TRBV5-4 | TRBD1 | CASSFSGQGVYEQYF | TGTGCCAGCAGCTTTTCAGGACAGGGGGTTTACGAGCAGTACTTC
TRBJ2-3 | many | TRBV12-3/TRBV12-4 | . | CASSFLGRADTQYF | TGTGCCAGCAGTTTTCTGGGGCGCGCAGATACGCAGTATTTT
TRBJ2-1 | . | TRBV3-1 | TRBD2 | CASSPKRGQFF | TGTGCCAGCAGTCCCAAGCGGGGGCAGTTCTTC
TRBJ1-5 | . | TRBV15 | . | CATSRGGGPQHF | TGTGCCACCAGCAGAGGAGGAGGGCCCCAGCATTTT
TRBJ1-5 | many | TRBV12-3/TRBV12-4 | TRBD1 | CASSRGQGVIQPQHF | TGTGCCAGCAGCCGGGGACAGGGGGTCATTCAGCCCCAGCATTTT
TRBJ1-2 | many | TRBV28 | TRBD1 | CASSRPTNPSGGESYTF | TGTGCCAGCAGTCGACCGACAAATCCTTCAGGGGGGGAAAGCTACACCTTC
TRBJ1-2 | few | TRBV29-1 | TRBD1 | CSVAPGSGTDYGYTF | TGCAGCGTTGCCCCCGGCTCCGGGACAGACTATGGCTACACCTTC
TRBJ2-7 | many | TRBV11-2 | TRBD1 | CASSPGHGTGNYEQYF | TGTGCCAGCAGCCCGGGACACGGGACAGGGAACTACGAGCAGTACTTC
TRBJ2-7 | few | TRBV29-1 | TRBD1 | CSAGTGGPYEQYF | TGCAGCGCCGGGACAGGGGGGCCCTACGAGCAGTACTTC
TRBJ2-5 | . | TRBV29-1 | TRBD2 | CSVVSGGPGPYF | TGCAGCGTTGTTAGCGGGGGACCGGGTCCGTACTTC
TRBJ2-7 | many | TRBV12-3/TRBV12-4 | TRBD1 | CASSIRSGQLFKEQYF | TGTGCCAGCAGTATCCGATCGGGACAGCTCTTTAAGGAGCAGTACTTC
TRBJ2-1 | . | TRBV5-1 | TRBD2 | CASSLGSGAREQFF | TGCGCCAGCAGCTTGGGTAGCGGGGCAAGGGAGCAGTTCTTC
TRBJ2-7 | many | TRBV28 | . | CASTARGAGLYEQYF | TGTGCCAGCACTGCCCGAGGGGCAGGGCTCTACGAGCAGTACTTC
TRBJ2-3 | . | TRBV4-2 | . | CASSQDIAAASSTDTQYF | TGTGCCAGCAGCCAAGATATTGCAGCGGCCTCTAGCACAGATACGCAGTATTTT
TRBJ1-5 | few | TRBV7-9 | . | CASSTPVGDTRNQPQHF | TGTGCCAGCAGCACCCCGGTCGGGGACACCCGGAATCAGCCCCAGCATTTT
TRBJ2-1 | many | TRBV24-1 | TRBD2 | CATSDATSGAYNEQFF | TGTGCCACCAGTGATGCGACTAGCGGGGCCTACAATGAGCAGTTCTTC
TRBJ1-1 | many | TRBV18 | . | CASSPGPDLEAFF | TGTGCCAGCTCACCAGGCCCAGATCTAGAAGCTTTCTTT
TRBJ1-2 | few | TRBV6-2/TRBV6-3 | . | CASSREWGYGYTF | TGTGCCAGCAGTCGAGAGTGGGGGTATGGCTACACCTTC
TRBJ2-7 | many | TRBV25-1 | TRBD2 | CASSPAGVGGAYEQYF | TGTGCCAGCAGTCCTGCGGGAGTTGGAGGGGCCTACGAGCAGTACTTC
TRBJ2-7 | . | TRBV6-5 | . | CASSYTQGTPYEQYF | TGTGCCAGCAGTTACACCCAGGGAACCCCCTACGAGCAGTACTTC
TRBJ2-5 | few | TRBV10-1 | . | CASSESLQYQETQYF | TGCGCCAGCAGTGAGTCGTTACAGTATCAAGAGACCCAGTACTTC
TRBJ2-7 | many | TRBV6-5 | . | CASSYTEGPSDEQYF | TGTGCCAGCAGTTACACGGAGGGGCCTAGCGACGAGCAGTACTTC
TRBJ2-5 | many | TRBV18 | . | CASSSSDGAPIQETQYF | TGTGCCAGCTCATCTTCTGACGGGGCCCCGATCCAAGAGACCCAGTACTTC
TRBJ2-6 | many | TRBV5-1 | . | CASSLVADSGANVLTF | TGCGCCAGCAGCTTGGTTGCAGACTCTGGGGCCAACGTCCTGACTTTC
TRBJ1-4 | . | TRBV7-9 | TRBD1 | CASSLAALQGATNEKLFF | TGTGCCAGCAGCTTAGCTGCGCTACAGGGGGCAACTAATGAAAAACTGTTTTTT